These T cell receptor beta chains were read from a single sample in a study of PD-L1 blockade in urothelial cancer. Profiled with immunoSEQ multiplex PCR; TCRdb holds only in-frame clones, not every one. Of tens of thousands of clones in the sample, nearly 90% were seen once. Source: PBMCs, taken around atezolizumab (anti-PD-L1) treatment. These receptors were taken from a woman in her sixties with urothelial cancer. The CDR3 runs from the conserved cysteine through the conserved F or W. D genes are given only for firm matches. For some rows the clone size is stated as once, few or many, or as a class when expanded; others skip it.

clone_size,v_call,d_call,j_call,cdr3_nt,cdr3_aa
NA,TRBV19,TRBD1,TRBJ1-5,TGTGCCAGTAGTCCGTGGACAGGGTGGGTCCAGCCCCAGCATTTT,CASSPWTGWVQPQHF
NA,TRBV5-1,TRBD2,TRBJ2-1,TGCGCCAGCAGCCCGGCGGAACTAGCGGGCTACAATGAGCAGTTCTTC,CASSPAELAGYNEQFF
NA,TRBV19,NA,TRBJ2-3,TGTGCCAGTTCTAGCGCGAGCACAGATACGCAGTATTTT,CASSSASTDTQYF
NA,TRBV5-1,TRBD1,TRBJ2-7,TGCGCCAGCAGCTGGGGGGCAGGGGGCAGTTACGAGCAGTACTTC,CASSWGAGGSYEQYF
NA,TRBV19,TRBD1,TRBJ1-2,TGTGCCAGTAAGAGACAGGGTAGATATGGCTACACCTTC,CASKRQGRYGYTF
once,TRBV7-9,NA,TRBJ1-2,TGTGCCAGCAGCTTAACAGGGCAGGAGAAAAACTATGGCTACACCTTC,CASSLTGQEKNYGYTF
NA,TRBV2,NA,TRBJ2-7,TGTGCCAGCAGTGAGCAGGCCCACCCAGACTACGAGCAGTACTTC,CASSEQAHPDYEQYF
NA,TRBV27,TRBD2,TRBJ2-7,TGTGCCAGCAGTTGGGCGGGAGACTACGAGCAGTACTTC,CASSWAGDYEQYF
NA,TRBV5-1,NA,TRBJ1-2,TGCGCCAGCAGCTTGGAGGGGGGGTATGGCTACACCTTC,CASSLEGGYGYTF
NA,TRBV25-1,TRBD2,TRBJ2-7,TGTGCCAGCAGTGAACCCCGGACTAGCGGGAATAAGCAGTACTTC,CASSEPRTSGNKQYF
NA,TRBV9,NA,TRBJ1-3,TGTGCCAGCAGCGGTAGTCTATTCTCTGGAAACACCATATATTTT,CASSGSLFSGNTIYF
NA,TRBV21-1,NA,TRBJ2-3,TGTGCCAGCAGCAAAAGTTTAGCGGAAGTAGATACGCAGTATTTT,CASSKSLAEVDTQYF
NA,TRBV7-9,NA,TRBJ1-1,TGTGCCAGCAGCTTAGCAGCTCTCAACAGGGTTGAGGCTTTCTTT,CASSLAALNRVEAFF
NA,TRBV4-3,NA,TRBJ1-2,TGCGCCAGCAGCCTGGCCGTGGGGGGGGACTATGGCTACACCTTC,CASSLAVGGDYGYTF
NA,TRBV28,NA,TRBJ2-1,TGTGCCAGCAGTTACACAGGGGCGGGGAATGAGCAGTTCTTC,CASSYTGAGNEQFF
few,TRBV2,NA,TRBJ1-1,TGTGCCAGCAGTGAAGCGTCCACAGCCACTGCTGAAGCTTTCTTT,CASSEASTATAEAFF
NA,TRBV6-5,NA,TRBJ1-2,TGTGCCAGCAGTTACTCATCGAGGGCATTTAACTATGGCTACACCTTC,CASSYSSRAFNYGYTF
medium-sized,TRBV27,TRBD2,TRBJ2-1,TGTGCCAGCAGTCCAGGGACTAGCGGGAGAAATGAGCAGTTCTTC,CASSPGTSGRNEQFF
NA,TRBV6-5,NA,TRBJ1-3,TGTGCCAGCAGTTCCCCGACACTCTCTGGAAACACCATATATTTT,CASSSPTLSGNTIYF
NA,TRBV7-9,NA,TRBJ1-2,TGTGCCAGCAGCTTAGCAGGAGCCCTTCCTACAGGATCCTTC,CASSLAGALPTGSF
once,TRBV5-1,NA,TRBJ1-2,TGCGCCAGCAGCTTGGAGGCAGGGGTCTATGGCTACACCTTC,CASSLEAGVYGYTF
NA,TRBV4-2,TRBD2,TRBJ2-3,TGTGCCAGCAGCCAAGAGGGGGGGAGCACAGATACGCAGTATTTT,CASSQEGGSTDTQYF
NA,TRBV19,TRBD1,TRBJ2-2,TGTGCCAGTAGGGCGAGGGGGCAGGGGAACACCGGGGAGCTGTTTTTT,CASRARGQGNTGELFF
NA,TRBV5-1,TRBD2,TRBJ2-5,TGCGCCAGCAGCTTGCGCGGGAGTGGCCCAGAGACCCAGTACTTC,CASSLRGSGPETQYF
NA,TRBV18,TRBD2,TRBJ2-7,TGTGCCAGCGCCCCGGGACTAGCGGGAGTATCTCTTTCGGACGAGCAGTACTTC,CASAPGLAGVSLSDEQYF
NA,TRBV19,NA,TRBJ2-2,TGTGCCAGTAGTATAGCCCGAGCGAACACCGGGGAGCTGTTTTTT,CASSIARANTGELFF